This T cell receptor (beta chain) was identified in a study of T cells in tuberculosis. In the study overall: Sequenced TCRs come from CD1B-GMM tetramer-binding T cells.

TCRdb's table, derived via immunoSEQ multiplex PCR, lists solely in-frame clones and lacks some. The sample consists of approximately 35,000 clones, around 95% of them appearing once. A remark on this clone: Its antigen is undetermined.

General study findings and limits: Classification accuracy was 87% (AUROC 0.8 to 0.9) with the GMM-specific repertoire. Active tuberculosis patients had shorter CDR3-alpha; the beta difference was nonsignificant. Active tuberculosis TCR-alpha repertoires lay closer to GMM-specific TCRs than IGRA-negative controls, suggesting clonal expansion.

This TCR was sampled from a donor aged 10 to 29 with latent tuberculosis or without tuberculosis infection. Sample: PBMCs.

CDR3 sequence: CASSAPGRGQVTEAFF. The CDR3 nucleotides are TGTGCCAGCAGTGCGCCGGGCAGGGGGCAGGTCACTGAAGCTTTCTTT. The chain combines TRBV25-1 with TRBJ1-1; 8 nucleotides line up with TRBD1. CDR3 length: 16 residues. V dropped 4 bases and J dropped 4; count of bases not matched to a gene: 11. Per the germline V gene, CDR1 is MGHDK and CDR2 is SYGVNS.